This TCR beta chain is from a study of T-cell memory formation after mild COVID-19. The wider study: Clusters were largely donor specific.

Overall study findings and caveats: Later expanders leaned toward CD4+, whereas clones contracting from day 15 to 85 were balanced CD4/CD8.

This clonotype was picked up a small number of times. Its matching antigen is unknown. TCRdb reprocessed the 5' RACE reads via MiXCR and lists one record per CDR3 protein. Among approximately 300,000 distinct CDR3 sequences listed, approximately 16% were seen once. Germline CDR1 MNHEY, CDR2 SVGAGI. CDR3 size: 13 residues. V was pared by 2 bases and J by 9 bases, with 8 bases between. V is TRBV6-5 and J is TRBJ1-6; D is uncertain. The sequence was obtained from a man aged 18 to 35 who had mild COVID-19 (a few samples of this study predate the infection). Cell type and time point are not known. The specimen sequenced was PBMCs or a T cell subset sorted from them (not recorded which). This CDR3 is CASSYRVISPLHF. In DNA form, the CDR3 reads TGTGCCAGCAGTTACAGGGTGATTTCACCCCTCCACTTT.